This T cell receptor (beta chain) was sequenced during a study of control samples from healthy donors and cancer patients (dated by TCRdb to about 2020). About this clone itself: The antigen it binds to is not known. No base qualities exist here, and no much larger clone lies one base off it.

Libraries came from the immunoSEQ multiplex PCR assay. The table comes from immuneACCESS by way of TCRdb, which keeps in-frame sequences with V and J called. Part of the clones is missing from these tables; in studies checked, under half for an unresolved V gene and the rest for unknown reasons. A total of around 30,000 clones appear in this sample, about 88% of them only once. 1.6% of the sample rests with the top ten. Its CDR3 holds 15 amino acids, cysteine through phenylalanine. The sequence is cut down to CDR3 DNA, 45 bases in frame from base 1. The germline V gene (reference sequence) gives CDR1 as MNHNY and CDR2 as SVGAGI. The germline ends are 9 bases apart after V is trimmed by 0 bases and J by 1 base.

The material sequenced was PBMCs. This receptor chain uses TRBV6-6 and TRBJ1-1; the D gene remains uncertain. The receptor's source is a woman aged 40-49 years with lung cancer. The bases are TGTGCCAGCAGTTACTCAATGGCCCAGAACACTGAAGCTTTCTTT. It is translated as CASSYSMAQNTEAFF.